Below, 3 T cell receptor beta chains from the same sample are listed, as sequenced in a study of T cell responses to AZD1222 COVID-19 vaccine. Profiled with immunoSEQ multiplex PCR; TCRdb holds only in-frame clones, not every one. Here the sample spans tens of thousands of clones, roughly 85% being singletons. This specimen was peripheral blood, taken on day 0 of AZD1222 vaccination. All receptors come from an adult in good health.

The genes are TRBV7-8 and TRBJ1-1; 8 nucleotides align to TRBD1. Germline V gene lookup returns CDR1 SGHVS and CDR2 FQNEAQ. CDR3 size: 16 residues. V shed 5 bases and J 1 base; nucleotides not matched to a gene: 9. DNA for the CDR3: TGTGCCAGCAGCCCGCTTTCAGGGACAGGGAACACTGAAGCTTTCTTT. Translating it yields CASSPLSGTGNTEAFF.

This clone was recorded only once. J is TRBJ2-2 and V is TRBV7-3, with 10 bases that match TRBD1. Per the germline V gene, CDR1 is SGHTA and CDR2 is FQGTGA. The J segment lost 7 bases and the V segment lost 5 bases, leaving 4 bases of the junction unmatched. CDR3 length: 14 amino acids. CDR3 residues: CASSRDRGVGELFF. The CDR3 DNA follows: TGTGCCAGCAGCCGGGACAGGGGTGTCGGGGAGCTGTTTTTT.

This clone was counted a single time. The rearrangement links TRBV9 to TRBJ2-2; D unclear. Trimming removed 2 bases from V and 2 bases from J, with 10 bases in between. The CDR3 sequence is 15 residues long. Per the germline V gene, CDR1 is SGDLS and CDR2 is YYNGEE. CDR3 sequence (DNA): TGTGCCAGCAGCGTGGCGACTGGAAACACCGGGGAGCTGTTTTTT. Its protein is CASSVATGNTGELFF. Full variable domain (missing parts from reference TRBV9 and TRBJ2-2): DSGVTQTPKHLITATGQRVTLRCSPRSGDLSVYWYQQSLDQGLQFLIQYYNGEERAKGNILERFSAQQFPDLHSELNLSSLELGDSALYFCASSVATGNTGELFFGEGSRLTVL.